The clone carrying this T cell receptor (beta chain) was observed once. Its matching antigen is unknown. These data come from a study of shared clonotypes between healthy human individuals. General study findings and limits: Generally, estimated richness proved larger in naive subsets than it did in memory subsets.

V was cut by 4 bases and J by 0 bases, with 12 bases left in between. Germline V lookup: CDR1 SGHTA, CDR2 FQGNSA. This CDR3 comprises 16 residues. This was a deep-level run. The sorted-subset replicate PCRs were given around 0.2 ug DNA, which is roughly 30,000 T cell genomes. The repertoire was sequenced with immunoSEQ multiplex PCR; TCRdb's copy has only in-frame clones and lacks some. The repertoire includes a few hundred thousand clones, around 97% of them detected once, and about 0.057% sits in the top ten. The TCR comes from a woman in her twenties or thirties in good health. The V and J genes are TRBV7-2 and TRBJ1-4; possible D gene TRBD1, 5 bases. The sample was naive CD4+ T cells sorted from blood. The subset denotes: CD45RA+ positively selected. CDR3: CASSSQQGTTNEKLFF. The CDR3 DNA follows: TGTGCCAGCAGCTCGCAGCAGGGAACAACTAATGAAAAACTGTTTTTT.